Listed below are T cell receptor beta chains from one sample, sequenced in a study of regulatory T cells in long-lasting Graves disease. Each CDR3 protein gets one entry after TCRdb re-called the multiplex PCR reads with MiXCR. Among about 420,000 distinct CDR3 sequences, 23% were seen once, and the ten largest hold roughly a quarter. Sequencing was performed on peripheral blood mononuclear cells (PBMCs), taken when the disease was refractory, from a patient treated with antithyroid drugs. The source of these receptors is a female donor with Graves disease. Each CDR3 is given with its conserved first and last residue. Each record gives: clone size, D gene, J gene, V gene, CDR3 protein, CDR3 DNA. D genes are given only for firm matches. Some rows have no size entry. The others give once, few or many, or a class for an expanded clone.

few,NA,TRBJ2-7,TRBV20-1,CSARDLRELYEQYF,TGCAGTGCTAGAGATCTACGGGAGCTGTACGAGCAGTACTTC
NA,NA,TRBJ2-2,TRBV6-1,CASRESGQNTGELFF,TGTGCCAGCAGAGAATCGGGACAGAACACCGGGGAGCTGTTTTTT
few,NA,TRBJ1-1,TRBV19,CASSMVGNTEAFF,TGTGCCAGTAGTATGGTGGGGAACACTGAAGCTTTCTTT
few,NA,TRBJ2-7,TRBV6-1,CASEATASSYEQYF,TGTGCCAGCGAAGCGACAGCGAGCTCCTACGAGCAGTACTTC
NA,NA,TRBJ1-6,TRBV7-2,CASSLGNGQNSPLHF,TGTGCCAGCAGCTTAGGGAACGGGCAGAATTCACCCCTCCACTTT
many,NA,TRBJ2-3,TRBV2,CASSEDNTQYF,TGTGCCAGCAGTGAAGATAATACGCAGTATTTT
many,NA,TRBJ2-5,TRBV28,CASSFPRDLSQETQYF,TGTGCCAGCAGTTTCCCCCGGGACCTATCCCAAGAGACCCAGTACTTC
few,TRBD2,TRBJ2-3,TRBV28,CASSSLGGGREASTDTQYF,TGTGCCAGCAGTTCCCTAGGGGGCGGGAGGGAAGCTAGCACAGATACGCAGTATTTT
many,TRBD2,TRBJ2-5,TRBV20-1,CSARYRGSRETQYF,TGCAGTGCTAGATACCGCGGGAGCAGAGAGACCCAGTACTTC
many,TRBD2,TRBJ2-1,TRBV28,CASSSTSGSSYNEQFF,TGTGCCAGCAGTTCGACTAGCGGGAGCTCCTACAATGAGCAGTTCTTC
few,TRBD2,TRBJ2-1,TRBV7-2,CASSPSRGLAGGPRYNEQFF,TGTGCCAGCAGCCCAAGCCGAGGACTAGCGGGAGGGCCTAGATACAATGAGCAGTTCTTC
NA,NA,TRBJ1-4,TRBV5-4,CASSLIVGLTTNEKLFF,TGTGCCAGCAGCTTGATTGTGGGGCTCACAACTAATGAAAAACTGTTTTTT
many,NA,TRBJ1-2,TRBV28,CASRPGHAGYTF,TGTGCCAGCAGACCAGGCCATGCCGGCTACACCTTC
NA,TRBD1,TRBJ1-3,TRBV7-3,CANATGLGVENTIYF,TGTGCCAACGCGACAGGGCTTGGGGTGGAAAACACCATATATTTT
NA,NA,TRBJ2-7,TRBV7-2,CASSLEGSSIYEQYF,TGTGCCAGCAGCTTAGAGGGCAGTAGTATTTACGAGCAGTACTTC
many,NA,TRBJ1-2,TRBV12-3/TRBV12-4,CASSLGQNLYGYTF,TGTGCCAGCAGTTTGGGGCAGAACCTCTATGGCTACACCTTC
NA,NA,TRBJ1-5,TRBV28,CASISSSNQPQHF,TGTGCCAGCATCAGCTCTAGCAATCAGCCCCAGCATTTT
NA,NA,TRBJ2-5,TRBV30,CAWSTGDFGGTQYF,TGTGCCTGGAGTACAGGGGACTTTGGTGGGACCCAGTACTTC
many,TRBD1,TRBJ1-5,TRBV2,CASRRDRGVDQPQHF,TGTGCCAGCAGGAGGGACAGGGGTGTTGATCAGCCCCAGCATTTT
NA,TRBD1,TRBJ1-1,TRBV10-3,CAISELGGRNTEAFF,TGTGCCATCAGTGAGTTAGGGGGCAGGAACACTGAAGCTTTCTTT
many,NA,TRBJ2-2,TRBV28,CASSLPPGELFF,TGTGCCAGCAGTTTGCCCCCCGGGGAGCTGTTTTTT
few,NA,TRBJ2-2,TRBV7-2,CASSSMGRAFAGELFF,TGTGCCAGCAGCTCCATGGGGAGAGCGTTCGCCGGGGAGCTGTTTTTT